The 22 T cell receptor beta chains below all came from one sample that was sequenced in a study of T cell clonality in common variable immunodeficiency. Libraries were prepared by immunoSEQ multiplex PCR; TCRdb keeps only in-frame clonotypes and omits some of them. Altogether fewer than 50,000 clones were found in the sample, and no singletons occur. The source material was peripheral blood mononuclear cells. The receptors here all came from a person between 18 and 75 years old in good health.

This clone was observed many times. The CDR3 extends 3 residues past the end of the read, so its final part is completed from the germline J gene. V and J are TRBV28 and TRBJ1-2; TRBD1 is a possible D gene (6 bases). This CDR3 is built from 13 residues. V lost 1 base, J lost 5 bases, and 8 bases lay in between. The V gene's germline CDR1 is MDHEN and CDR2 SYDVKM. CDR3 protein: CASSLSGEYGYTF. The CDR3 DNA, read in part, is TGTGCCAGCAGTTTATCAGGGGAATATGGC.

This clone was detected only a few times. Incomplete CDR3 DNA: TGCGCCAGCAGTGGAGGGAATTCACCC. Translation: CASSGGNSP. The whole CDR3 reads CASSGGNSPLHF. J is TRBJ1-6 and V is TRBV10-2; D is unclear. The read ends 3 residues early relative to the CDR3; the germline J gene fills the gap. CDR1 is WSHSY and CDR2 is SAAADI in the germline V gene. This CDR3 is built from 12 residues. The V and J ends lost 4 bases and 7 bases respectively, with 5 bases between them.

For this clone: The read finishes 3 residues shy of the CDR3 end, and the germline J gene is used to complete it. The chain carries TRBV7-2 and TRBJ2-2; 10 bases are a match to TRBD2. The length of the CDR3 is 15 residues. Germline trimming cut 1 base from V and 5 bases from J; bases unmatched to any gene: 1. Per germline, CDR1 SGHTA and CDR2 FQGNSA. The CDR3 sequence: CASSLVAGGTGELFF. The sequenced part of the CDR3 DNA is TGTGCCAGCAGCTTAGTAGCGGGAGGTACCGGGGAG.

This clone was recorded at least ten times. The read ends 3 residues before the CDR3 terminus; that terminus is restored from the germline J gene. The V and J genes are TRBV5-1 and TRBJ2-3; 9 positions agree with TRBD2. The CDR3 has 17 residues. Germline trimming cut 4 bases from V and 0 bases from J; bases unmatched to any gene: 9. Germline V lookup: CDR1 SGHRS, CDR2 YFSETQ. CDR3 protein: CASSPVSGTSSTDTQYF. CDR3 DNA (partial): TGCGCCAGCAGCCCGGTTTCCGGGACTAGCAGCACAGATACG. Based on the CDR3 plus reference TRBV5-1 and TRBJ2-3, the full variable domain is KAGVTQTPRYLIKTRGQQVTLSCSPISGHRSVSWYQQTPGQGLQFLFEYFSETQRNKGNFPGRFSGRQFSNSRSEMNVSTLELGDSALYLCASSPVSGTSSTDTQYFGPGTRLTVL.

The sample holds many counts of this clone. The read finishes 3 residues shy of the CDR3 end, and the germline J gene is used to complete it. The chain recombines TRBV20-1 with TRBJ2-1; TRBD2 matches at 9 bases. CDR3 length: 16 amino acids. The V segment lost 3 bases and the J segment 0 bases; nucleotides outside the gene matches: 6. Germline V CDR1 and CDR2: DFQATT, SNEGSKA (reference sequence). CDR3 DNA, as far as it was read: TGCAGTGCTAGGGCCTTAGCGGGGGCCTCCTACAATGAG. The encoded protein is CSARALAGASYNE. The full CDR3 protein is CSARALAGASYNEQFF.

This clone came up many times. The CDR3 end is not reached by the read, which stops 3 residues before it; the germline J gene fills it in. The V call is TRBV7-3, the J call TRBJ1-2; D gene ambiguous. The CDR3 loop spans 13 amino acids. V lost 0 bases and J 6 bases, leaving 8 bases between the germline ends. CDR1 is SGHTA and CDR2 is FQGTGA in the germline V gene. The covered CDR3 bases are TGTGCCAGCAGCTTAACTGGCGGAAATGGC. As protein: CASSLTGGNG. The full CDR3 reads CASSLTGGNGYTF.

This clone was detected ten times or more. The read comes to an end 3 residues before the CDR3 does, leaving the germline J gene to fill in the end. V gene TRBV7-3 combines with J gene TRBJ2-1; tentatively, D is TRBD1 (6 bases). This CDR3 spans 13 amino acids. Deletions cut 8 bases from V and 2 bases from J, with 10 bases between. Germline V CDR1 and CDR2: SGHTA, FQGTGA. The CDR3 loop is CASGTGTYNEQFF. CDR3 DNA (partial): TGTGCCAGCGGAACAGGGACCTACAATGAG.

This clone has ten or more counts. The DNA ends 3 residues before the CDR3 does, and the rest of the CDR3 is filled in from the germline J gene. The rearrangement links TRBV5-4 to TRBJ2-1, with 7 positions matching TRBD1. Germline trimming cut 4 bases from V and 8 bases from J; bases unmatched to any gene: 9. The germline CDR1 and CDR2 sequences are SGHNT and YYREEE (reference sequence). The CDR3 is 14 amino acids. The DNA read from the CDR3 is TGTGCCAGCAGCAGCAAGACAGGGTCCGATGAG. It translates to CASSSKTGSDE. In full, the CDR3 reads CASSSKTGSDEQFF. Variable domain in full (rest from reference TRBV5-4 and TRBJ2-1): ETGVTQSPTHLIKTRGQQVTLRCSSQSGHNTVSWYQQALGQGPQFIFQYYREEENGRGNFPPRFSGLQFPNYSSELNVNALELDDSALYLCASSSKTGSDEQFFGPGTRLTVL.

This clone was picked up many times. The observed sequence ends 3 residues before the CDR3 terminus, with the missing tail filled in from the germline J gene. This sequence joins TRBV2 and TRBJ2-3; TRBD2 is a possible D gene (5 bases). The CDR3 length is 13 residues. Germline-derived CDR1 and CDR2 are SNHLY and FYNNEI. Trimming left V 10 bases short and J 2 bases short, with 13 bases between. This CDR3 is CAISAELTDTQYF. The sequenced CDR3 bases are TGTGCCATCTCAGCGGAACTCACAGATACG.

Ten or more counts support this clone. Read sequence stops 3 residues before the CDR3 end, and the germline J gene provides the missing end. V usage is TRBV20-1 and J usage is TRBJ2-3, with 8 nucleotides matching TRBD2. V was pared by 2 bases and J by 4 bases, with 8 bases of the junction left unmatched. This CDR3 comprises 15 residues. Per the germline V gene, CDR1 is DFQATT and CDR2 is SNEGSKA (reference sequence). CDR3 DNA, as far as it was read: TGCAGTGCTAGATTAGGAGCGGGAGTCCCAGATACG. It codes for CSARLGAGVPDT. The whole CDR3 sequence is CSARLGAGVPDTQYF.

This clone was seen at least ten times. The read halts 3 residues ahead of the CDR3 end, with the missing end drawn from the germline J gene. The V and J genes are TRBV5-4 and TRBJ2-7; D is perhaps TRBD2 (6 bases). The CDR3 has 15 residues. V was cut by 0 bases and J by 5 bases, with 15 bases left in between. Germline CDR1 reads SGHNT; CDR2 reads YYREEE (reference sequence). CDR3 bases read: TGTGCCAGCAGCTTGGACGGGGGATACAGACACGAG. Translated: CASSLDGGYRHE. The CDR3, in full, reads CASSLDGGYRHEQYF.

The CDR3 spells CASSEHLYEQYF. The part of the CDR3 DNA that was read is TGCGCCAGCAGCGAACACCTCTACGAG. V and J are TRBV5-1 and TRBJ2-7; D unresolved. The read comes to an end 3 residues before the CDR3 does, leaving the germline J gene to fill in the end. Trimming removed 4 bases from V and 3 bases from J, with 8 bases in between. Germline V gene data show CDR1 as SGHRS and CDR2 as YFSETQ. The CDR3 runs 12 residues.

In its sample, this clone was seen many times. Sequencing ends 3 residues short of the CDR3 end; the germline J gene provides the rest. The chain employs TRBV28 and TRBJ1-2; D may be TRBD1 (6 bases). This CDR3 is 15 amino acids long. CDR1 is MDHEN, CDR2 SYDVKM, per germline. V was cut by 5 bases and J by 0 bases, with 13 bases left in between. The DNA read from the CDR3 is TGTGCCAGCAGTCACTACCGACAGGCTAACTATGGC. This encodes CASSHYRQANYG. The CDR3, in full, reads CASSHYRQANYGYTF.

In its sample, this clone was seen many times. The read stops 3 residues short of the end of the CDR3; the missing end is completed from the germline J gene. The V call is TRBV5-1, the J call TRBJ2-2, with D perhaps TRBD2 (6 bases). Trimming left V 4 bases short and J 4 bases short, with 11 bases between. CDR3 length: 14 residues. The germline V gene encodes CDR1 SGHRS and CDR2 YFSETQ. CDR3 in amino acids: CASSRDSSTGELFF. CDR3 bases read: TGCGCCAGCAGCAGGGACTCAAGCACCGGGGAG. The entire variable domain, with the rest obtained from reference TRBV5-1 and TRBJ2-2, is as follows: KAGVTQTPRYLIKTRGQQVTLSCSPISGHRSVSWYQQTPGQGLQFLFEYFSETQRNKGNFPGRFSGRQFSNSRSEMNVSTLELGDSALYLCASSRDSSTGELFFGEGSRLTVL.

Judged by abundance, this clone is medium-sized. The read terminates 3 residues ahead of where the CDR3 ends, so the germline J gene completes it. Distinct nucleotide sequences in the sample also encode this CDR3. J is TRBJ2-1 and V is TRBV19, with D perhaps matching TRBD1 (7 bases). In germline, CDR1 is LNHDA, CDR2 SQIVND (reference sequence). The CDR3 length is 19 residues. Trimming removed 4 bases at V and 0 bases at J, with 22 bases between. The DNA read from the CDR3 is TGTGCCAGTAGTAACAAGGGAGGCCGACAGGGTATCTCCTACAATGAG. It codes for CASSNKGGRQGISYNE. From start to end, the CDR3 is CASSNKGGRQGISYNEQFF.

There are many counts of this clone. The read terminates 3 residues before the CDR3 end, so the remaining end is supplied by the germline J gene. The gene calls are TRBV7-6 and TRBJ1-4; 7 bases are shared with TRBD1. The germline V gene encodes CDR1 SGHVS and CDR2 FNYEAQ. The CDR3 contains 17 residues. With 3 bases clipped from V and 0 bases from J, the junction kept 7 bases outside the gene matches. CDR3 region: CASSFQAGGTTNEKLFF. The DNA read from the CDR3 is TGTGCCAGCAGCTTTCAAGCAGGGGGAACAACTAATGAAAAA.

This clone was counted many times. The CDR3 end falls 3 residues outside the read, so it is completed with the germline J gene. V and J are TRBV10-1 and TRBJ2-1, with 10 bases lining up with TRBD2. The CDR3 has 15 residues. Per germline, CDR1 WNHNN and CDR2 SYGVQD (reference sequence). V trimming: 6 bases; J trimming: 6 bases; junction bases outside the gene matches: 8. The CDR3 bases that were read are TGCGCCAGCAGCCTACTAGCGGGACTCGGCAATGAG. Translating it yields CASSLLAGLGNE. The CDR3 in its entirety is CASSLLAGLGNEQFF.

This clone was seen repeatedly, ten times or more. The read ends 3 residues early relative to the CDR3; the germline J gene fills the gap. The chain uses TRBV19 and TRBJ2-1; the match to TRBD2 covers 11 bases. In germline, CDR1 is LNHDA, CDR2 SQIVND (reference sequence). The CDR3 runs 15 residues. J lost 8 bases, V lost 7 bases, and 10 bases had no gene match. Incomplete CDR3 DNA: TGTGCCAGTACCCCGGGTAGCGGGAGGGTTCATGAG. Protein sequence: CASTPGSGRVHE. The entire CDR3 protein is CASTPGSGRVHEQFF. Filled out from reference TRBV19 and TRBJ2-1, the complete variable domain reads DGGITQSPKYLFRKEGQNVTLSCEQNLNHDAMYWYRQDPGQGLRLIYYSQIVNDFQKGDIAEGYSVSREKKESFPLTVTSAQKNPTAFYLCASTPGSGRVHEQFFGPGTRLTVL.

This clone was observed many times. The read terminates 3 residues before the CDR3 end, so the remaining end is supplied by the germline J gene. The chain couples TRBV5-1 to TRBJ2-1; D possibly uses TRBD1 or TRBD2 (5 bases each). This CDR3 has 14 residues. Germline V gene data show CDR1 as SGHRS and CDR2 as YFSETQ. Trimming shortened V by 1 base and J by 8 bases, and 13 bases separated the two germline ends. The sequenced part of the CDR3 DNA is TGCGCCAGCAGCTTGCGAGGGGCGAGCGATGAG. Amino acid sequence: CASSLRGASDE. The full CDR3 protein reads CASSLRGASDEQFF.

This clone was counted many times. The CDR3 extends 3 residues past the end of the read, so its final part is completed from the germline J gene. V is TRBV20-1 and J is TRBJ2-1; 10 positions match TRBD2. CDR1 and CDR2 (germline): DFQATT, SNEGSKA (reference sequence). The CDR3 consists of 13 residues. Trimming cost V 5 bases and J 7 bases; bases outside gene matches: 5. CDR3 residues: CSAPGLAWNEQFF. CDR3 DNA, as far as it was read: TGCAGTGCTCCGGGACTAGCGTGGAATGAG.

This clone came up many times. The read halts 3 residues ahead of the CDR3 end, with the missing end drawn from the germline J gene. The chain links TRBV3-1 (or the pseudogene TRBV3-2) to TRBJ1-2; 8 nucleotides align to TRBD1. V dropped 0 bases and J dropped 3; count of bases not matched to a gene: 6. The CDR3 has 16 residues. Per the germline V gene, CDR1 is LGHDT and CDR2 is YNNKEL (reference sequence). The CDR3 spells CASSQDSGQGYYGYTF. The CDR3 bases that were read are TGTGCCAGCAGCCAAGATTCAGGACAGGGTTACTATGGC.

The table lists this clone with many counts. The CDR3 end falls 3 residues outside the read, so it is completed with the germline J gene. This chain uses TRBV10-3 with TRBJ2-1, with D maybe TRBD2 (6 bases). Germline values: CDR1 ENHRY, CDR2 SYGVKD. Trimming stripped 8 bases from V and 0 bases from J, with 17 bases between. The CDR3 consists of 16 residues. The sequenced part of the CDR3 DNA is TGTGCCATCCTGCCGGTAGCGGTTAGCTCCTACAATGAG. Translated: CAILPVAVSSYNE. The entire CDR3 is CAILPVAVSSYNEQFF.